A single sample is the source of the 26 T cell receptor beta chains below, sequenced in a study of prognosis after radiotherapy for stage I lung cancer. Genomic DNA yielded TCR beta CDR3, amplified by two-round multiplex PCR. Primers specific to each TRBV and TRBJ gene drove first-round PCR. TCRdb recomputed calls from the multiplex PCR reads with MiXCR, one row per CDR3 protein. The repertoire holds around 15,000 distinct CDR3 sequences, roughly 50% seen once, with 38% in the top ten. Sample: PBMCs, taken before or after stereotactic body radiation therapy (not recorded which). The receptors shown here come from a donor at least 50 years old with non-small cell lung cancer.

In this sample, this clonotype turned up many times. The chain links TRBV7-6 to TRBJ2-7, with 9 bases matching TRBD1. Unmatched junction bases numbered 5, after V lost 5 bases and J lost 0 bases. From germline, CDR1 is SGHVS and CDR2 FNYEAQ. This CDR3 is 15 amino acids long. The CDR3 protein is CASSKNRGPSYEQYF. CDR3 DNA sequence: TGTGCCAGCAGCAAAAACAGGGGGCCCTCCTACGAGCAGTACTTC.

This clonotype was seen only a few times. The chain links TRBV7-2 to TRBJ1-2; TRBD1 might be the D (5 bases). The CDR3 is 12 amino acids. V was pared by 3 bases and J by 8 bases, with 10 bases between. Germline V gene lookup returns CDR1 SGHTA and CDR2 FQGNSA. CDR3 sequence reads: CASSLSGTGYTF. DNA for the CDR3: TGTGCCAGCAGCTTGTCAGGGACGGGCTACACCTTC.

In the case of this clonotype: A far more abundant clone sits one base away, making this likely a read error. CDR3 nucleotides: TGTGCCAGCAGTTACTCGGGCCACGGAGGAGAAAAACTGTTTTTT. The encoded protein is CASSYSGHGGEKLFF. This chain joins TRBV6-2 or TRBV6-3 and TRBJ1-4, with D hard to call. Per the germline V gene, CDR1 is MNHEY and CDR2 is SVGEGT. V lost 0 bases, J lost 8 bases, and 13 bases lay in between. This CDR3 comprises 15 residues.

V is TRBV7-2 and J is TRBJ1-2; D might be TRBD1 (5 bases). Trimming cost V 7 bases and J 7 bases, with 13 bases left between them. Germline V gene sequence: CDR1 SGHTA, CDR2 FQGNSA. The CDR3 loop spans 12 amino acids. CDR3 bases: TGTGCCAGCACGGAGGGGCCCCTTGGCTACACCTTC. Its translation is CASTEGPLGYTF.

This clonotype was detected only once. This chain uses TRBV6-1 with TRBJ1-4, with TRBD1 identical over 11 bases. Looked up from germline, CDR1 is MNHNS and CDR2 is SASEGT. After removal of 6 bases from V and 4 bases from J, the junction contained 19 bases not matched to a gene. This CDR3 comprises 20 residues. The CDR3 spells CASSRLWDRGYTGDNEKLFF. CDR3 nucleotide sequence: TGTGCCAGCAGCCGCCTTTGGGACAGGGGGTATACCGGGGATAATGAAAAACTGTTTTTT.

The chain has TRBV7-8 and TRBJ1-1; 8 nucleotides align to TRBD1. V shed 5 bases and J 0 bases; nucleotides not matched to a gene: 14. CDR1 and CDR2 from the germline V gene are SGHVS and FQNEAQ. The CDR3 totals 18 residues. The CDR3 nucleotides read TGTGCCAGCAGCCGGGTTGGTAGGACAGGGACCTTGAACACTGAAGCTTTCTTT. It yields the protein CASSRVGRTGTLNTEAFF. The full variable domain, rest sourced from reference TRBV7-8 and TRBJ1-1, is GAGVSQSPRYKVAKRGQDVALRCDPISGHVSLFWYQQALGQGPEFLTYFQNEAQLDKSGLPSDRFFAERPEGSVSTLKIQRTQQEDSAVYLCASSRVGRTGTLNTEAFFGQGTRLTVV.

This clonotype was recorded at least ten times. The chain combines TRBV11-3 with TRBJ2-1; weak D call: TRBD2 (5 bases). Germline assignment: CDR1 SGHNT and CDR2 YENEEA. The CDR3 spans 15 residues. V lost 1 base, J lost 0 bases, and 7 bases lay in between. The CDR3 DNA reads as TGTGCCAGCAGCTTAGGACTAAGCTCCTACAATGAGCAGTTCTTC. Translated, it gives CASSLGLSSYNEQFF.

As to this clonotype: A far larger clone is only one base removed, so a read error is likely. CDR3 residues: CASSESRGLGYTF. CDR3 bases: TGTGCCAGCAGTGAGTCGAGGGGGCTCGGCTACACCTTC. This chain uses TRBV28 with TRBJ1-2, with 7 positions matching TRBD1. Losses at the gene ends were 5 bases for V and 8 bases for J; bases not matched to a gene: 8. This CDR3 region has 13 residues. CDR1 and CDR2 (germline): MDHEN, SYDVKM.

The chain has TRBV6-2 or TRBV6-3 and TRBJ2-7, with 10 bases lining up with TRBD1. The CDR3 is 15 residues long. The J segment lost 1 base and the V segment lost 10 bases, leaving 10 bases of the junction unmatched. Germline V CDR1 and CDR2: MNHEY, SVGEGT. CDR3 sequence (DNA): TGTGCCACTACTCCGGGACAGGGGAAATCCTACGAGCAGTACTTC. It is translated as CATTPGQGKSYEQYF.

The sample holds many counts of this clonotype. This CDR3 is CASSRGRGGNQPQHF. The CDR3 bases are TGTGCCAGCAGCCGAGGGAGGGGAGGCAATCAGCCCCAGCATTTT. The chain recombines TRBV6-1 with TRBJ1-5; possibly TRBD1 for D (5 bases). This CDR3 is built from 15 residues. Between the trimmed V and J ends, which lost 6 bases and 2 bases, there was a span of 14 bases. Germline V gene data show CDR1 as MNHNS and CDR2 as SASEGT.

The CDR3 here is CASSLNSPSTNEKLFF. The CDR3 bases are TGTGCCAGCAGTCTTAACAGCCCTTCAACTAATGAAAAACTGTTTTTT. The chain links TRBV7-2 to TRBJ1-4; D is ambiguous. Trimming took off 6 bases at V and 0 bases at J, with 14 bases between the two ends. The CDR3 has 16 amino acids. CDR1 is SGHTA, CDR2 FQGNSA, per germline.

In its sample, this clonotype was seen many times. The CDR3 coding sequence is TGTGCCAGCAGTGACTCCTGCCTGGGACTAGCGGGAGGGCGAGAGACCCAGTACTTC. This encodes CASSDSCLGLAGGRETQYF. The V gene is TRBV6-1, the J gene TRBJ2-5; 16 positions match TRBD2. The germline CDR1 and CDR2 sequences are MNHNS and SASEGT. Trimming cost V 3 bases and J 4 bases; bases outside gene matches: 11. The CDR3 consists of 19 residues.

The rearrangement uses TRBV6-1 and TRBJ2-1; D may be TRBD1 or TRBD2 (6 bases each). Germline V gene lookup returns CDR1 MNHNS and CDR2 SASEGT. V lost 1 base and J lost 6, with 13 bases in between. CDR3 length equals 15 residues. The CDR3: CASSEGGAGANEQFF. Here the CDR3 DNA reads TGTGCCAGCAGTGAAGGGGGGGCAGGGGCCAATGAGCAGTTCTTC.

The rearrangement joins TRBV19 to TRBJ2-7, with TRBD2 matching over 13 bases. CDR3 length: 15 residues. In germline, CDR1 is LNHDA, CDR2 SQIVND (reference sequence). V shed 4 bases and J 5 bases; nucleotides not matched to a gene: 5. The CDR3 DNA reads TGTGCCAGTAGTAACCTTGGACTAGCGGGAGACGAGCAGTACTTC. This encodes CASSNLGLAGDEQYF.

The rearrangement uses TRBV5-1 and TRBJ2-3; D ambiguous. Germline V gene data show CDR1 as SGHRS and CDR2 as YFSETQ. The CDR3 is 15 residues long. V gave up 2 bases and J gave up 3 bases, with 13 bases separating them. The CDR3 nucleotides are TGCGCCAGCAGCTTCCGGGCTGTAGGGACAGATACGCAGTATTTT. It specifies CASSFRAVGTDTQYF.

This clonotype was counted at least ten times. J is TRBJ1-4 and V is TRBV15; D is ambiguous. CDR1 is LNHNV, CDR2 YYDKDF, per germline (reference sequence). CDR3 length: 14 amino acids. The V end was cut by 4 bases, the J end by 6 bases, with 12 bases between. CDR3 loop: CATSKAIGDEKLFF. In nucleotides, the CDR3 is TGTGCCACCAGCAAGGCCATAGGAGATGAAAAACTGTTTTTT.

This clonotype rates as medium-sized. V gene TRBV27 combines with J gene TRBJ1-6; D not resolved. V was cut by 6 bases and J by 7 bases, with 10 bases left in between. The CDR3 runs 13 residues. CDR1 and CDR2 from the germline V gene are MNHEY and SMNVEV (reference sequence). The DNA for the CDR3 is TGTGCCAGCAGGGTTTGGTCCAATTCACCCCTCCACTTT. Its translation: CASRVWSNSPLHF.

This clonotype has at least ten counts. The chain employs TRBV28 and TRBJ1-1; TRBD1 aligns across 7 bases. There are 14 residues in the CDR3. J gave up 6 bases and V 9 bases, and 13 bases lay outside the gene matches. Germline values: CDR1 MDHEN, CDR2 SYDVKM. In DNA, the CDR3 is TGTGCCAGGACCTACAGGGGAAGGTTCGCTGAAGCTTTCTTT. Its protein is CARTYRGRFAEAFF.

The table lists this clonotype with many counts. This chain uses TRBV5-5 with TRBJ2-3, with D perhaps assigned TRBD1 or TRBD2 (6 bases each). CDR3 length: 18 amino acids. Germline V gene lookup returns CDR1 SGHKS and CDR2 YYEKEE (reference sequence). V was pared by 2 bases and J by 4 bases, with 23 bases between. The CDR3 loop reads CASSLLAEQGRFADTQYF. The CDR3 nucleotides read TGTGCCAGCAGCTTATTAGCCGAGCAGGGGAGGTTCGCAGATACGCAGTATTTT. Drawing the rest from reference TRBV5-5 and TRBJ2-3, the complete variable domain is DAGVTQSPTHLIKTRGQQVTLRCSPISGHKSVSWYQQVLGQGPQFIFQYYEKEERGRGNFPDRFSARQFPNYSSELNVNALLLGDSALYLCASSLLAEQGRFADTQYFGPGTRLTVL.

The genes are TRBV2 and TRBJ2-5; maybe TRBD1 (5 bases). In germline, CDR1 is SNHLY, CDR2 FYNNEI. V was cut by 9 bases and J by 8 bases, with 16 bases left in between. CDR3 length: 12 amino acids. The CDR3 is CARRADGQTQYF. CDR3 nucleotide sequence: TGTGCCAGGAGAGCAGACGGACAAACCCAGTACTTC.

This clonotype was counted a single time. This may be a read error, as it is one base from a much larger clone. The J gene is TRBJ2-3, the V gene TRBV29-1; a weak D match, TRBD2 (7 bases). The CDR3 is 13 residues long. Germline V CDR1 and CDR2: SQVTM, ANQGSEA. With 8 bases removed from V and 7 bases from J, the gap between germline ends came to 19 bases. The CDR3 region has the DNA TGCAGCTCTAGGGGGGGAAATGCATATACGCAGTATTTT. It yields the protein CSSRGGNAYTQYF.

This clonotype was recorded at least ten times. The chain links TRBV5-1 to TRBJ2-1; perhaps TRBD1 as D (6 bases). The CDR3 contains 14 residues. The germline V gene has CDR1 SGHRS and CDR2 YFSETQ. Trimming stripped 2 bases from V and 2 bases from J, with 8 bases between. CDR3 nucleotides: TGCGCCAGCAGCTTAGGACAGCCCTACAATGAGCAGTTCTTC. It encodes CASSLGQPYNEQFF.

This chain connects TRBV20-1 to TRBJ1-1; 7 bases match TRBD1. Trimming took 3 bases from V and 12 from J; bases not matched to a gene: 7. CDR3 length equals 11 residues. Germline CDR1 is DFQATT and CDR2 is SNEGSKA (reference sequence). This CDR3 is CSASGQVSSFF. The CDR3 DNA is TGCAGTGCTAGTGGACAGGTAAGTTCTTTCTTT.

This clonotype qualifies as medium-sized. The chain uses TRBV2 and TRBJ2-3; 14 nucleotides agree with TRBD2. The CDR3 has 15 amino acids. With 5 bases clipped from V and 7 bases from J, the junction kept 5 bases outside the gene matches. The V gene's germline CDR1 is SNHLY and CDR2 FYNNEI. The CDR3 is CASSPTSGGANTQYF. As DNA, the CDR3 is TGTGCCAGCAGTCCGACTAGCGGGGGGGCAAATACGCAGTATTTT.

Details on this clonotype: A far larger clone is one base from this, pointing to a likely read error. This chain uses TRBV6-9 with TRBJ2-5; no clear D. The V gene lost 4 bases and the J gene lost 1 base, with 13 bases spanning the gap. The CDR3 runs 15 residues. Per the germline V gene, CDR1 is MNHGY and CDR2 is SVAAGI. The DNA of the CDR3 is TGTGCCAGCAGTTTACGCCTACAGAGCCAAGAGACCCAGTACTTC. This codes for CASSLRLQSQETQYF.

This clonotype is judged medium-sized. The chain has TRBV28 and TRBJ2-7; unclear D gene. V was pared by 3 bases and J by 4 bases, with 1 base between. From germline, CDR1 is MDHEN and CDR2 SYDVKM. CDR3 size: 10 residues. The chain's CDR3 is CASSLYEQYF. The CDR3 DNA sequence: TGTGCCAGCAGTTTGTACGAGCAGTACTTC.